The 17 T cell receptor beta chains in this list originate from one sample, sequenced in a study of blood T cell repertoires in COVID-19. Libraries were prepared by immunoSEQ multiplex PCR; TCRdb keeps only in-frame clonotypes and omits some of them. The sample comprises around 92,000 clones, approximately 89% of which are singletons, and less than 6.5% rests with the top ten. The sequenced material came from peripheral blood. These receptors were collected from a woman of 80 years or more with active COVID-19.

The rearrangement uses TRBV13 and TRBJ2-1; possibly TRBD1 for D (5 bases). Per the germline V gene, CDR1 is PRHDT and CDR2 is FYEKMQ (reference sequence). The ends were cut back, 1 base at V and 0 bases at J, with 16 bases in the middle. CDR3 size: 18 residues. The CDR3 sequence is CASSLDRGTGSSYNEQFF. In nucleotides, the CDR3 is TGTGCCAGCAGCTTAGATAGGGGAACGGGTAGCTCCTACAATGAGCAGTTCTTC. Filled out from reference TRBV13 and TRBJ2-1, the complete variable domain reads AAGVIQSPRHLIKEKRETATLKCYPIPRHDTVYWYQQGPGQDPQFLISFYEKMQSDKGSIPDRFSAQQFSDYHSELNMSSLELGDSALYFCASSLDRGTGSSYNEQFFGPGTRLTVL.

The chain is built from TRBV5-4 and TRBJ1-6; possible D gene TRBD1, 5 bases. The CDR3 runs 14 residues. Germline-derived CDR1 and CDR2 are SGHNT and YYREEE (reference sequence). Trimming removed 2 bases from V and 9 bases from J, with 12 bases in between. CDR3 in amino acids: CASSFRVSGSPLHF. Here the CDR3 DNA reads TGTGCCAGCAGCTTCAGGGTTTCGGGTTCACCCCTCCACTTT.

The chain couples TRBV10-3 to TRBJ2-7; D is perhaps TRBD2 (7 bases). V dropped 10 bases and J dropped 7 bases, with 23 bases sitting between them. The CDR3 runs to 14 residues. The germline CDR1 and CDR2 sequences are ENHRY and SYGVKD. The CDR3 is CASQEGGSAREQYF. The DNA of the CDR3 is TGTGCCAGCCAAGAGGGGGGGTCGGCGAGGGAGCAGTACTTC.

The chain recombines TRBV2 with TRBJ2-2; 13 nucleotides agree with TRBD2. Trimming removed 5 bases from V and 4 bases from J; junction bases left unmatched: 4. This CDR3 is 16 amino acids long. CDR1 and CDR2 (germline): SNHLY, FYNNEI. The CDR3: CASSLTSGRATGELFF. The CDR3, as DNA: TGTGCCAGCAGTCTAACTAGCGGGAGGGCCACCGGGGAGCTGTTTTTT.

The rearrangement links TRBV20-1 to TRBJ2-4, with TRBD2 matching 11 bases. The CDR3 has 11 amino acids. Germline-derived CDR1 and CDR2 are DFQATT and SNEGSKA (reference sequence). The CDR3 protein is CSTSGREIQYF. In DNA, the CDR3 is TGCAGCACTAGCGGGAGAGAGATTCAGTACTTC.

The gene calls are TRBV5-1 and TRBJ2-7; 12 bases match TRBD2. V trimming: 4 bases; J trimming: 0 bases; junction bases outside the gene matches: 5. Per the germline V gene, CDR1 is SGHRS and CDR2 is YFSETQ. This CDR3 is 16 amino acids long. The CDR3, as DNA: TGCGCCAGCAGCCAAGGACTAGCGGGGTTCTCCTACGAGCAGTACTTC. Translated, it gives CASSQGLAGFSYEQYF. Drawing the rest from reference TRBV5-1 and TRBJ2-7, the complete variable domain is KAGVTQTPRYLIKTRGQQVTLSCSPISGHRSVSWYQQTPGQGLQFLFEYFSETQRNKGNFPGRFSGRQFSNSRSEMNVSTLELGDSALYLCASSQGLAGFSYEQYFGPGTRLTVT.

The gene calls are TRBV19 and TRBJ1-5; TRBD1 matches 7 bases. J was trimmed by 6 bases and V by 3 bases; bases with no gene match: 8. CDR1 is LNHDA, CDR2 SQIVND, per germline (reference sequence). CDR3 length equals 15 residues. CDR3 bases: TGTGCCAGTAGTATCGTAGGGGGCGCGGGTCAGCCCCAGCATTTT. Its translation is CASSIVGGAGQPQHF.

The sample holds a few counts of this clone. V gene TRBV6-2 or TRBV6-3 combines with J gene TRBJ2-6; D might be TRBD1 (6 bases). The CDR3 extends over 15 amino acids. Germline V gene lookup returns CDR1 MNHEY and CDR2 SVGEGT. V gave up 5 bases and J gave up 1 base, with 9 bases separating them. Here the CDR3 DNA reads TGTGCCAGCAGTCGTGACAGGTCTGGGGCCAACGTCCTGACTTTC. Translating it yields CASSRDRSGANVLTF.

The V gene is TRBV4-2, the J gene TRBJ1-2, with TRBD1 identical over 7 bases. The length of the CDR3 is 14 residues. The V gene's germline CDR1 is LGHNA and CDR2 YNFKEQ. Trimming at V came to 5 bases and at J to 4 bases, leaving 7 bases not matched to a gene. CDR3 nucleotide sequence: TGTGCCAGCAGCGACCGGGACAGTGGCTATGGCTACACCTTC. Encoded protein: CASSDRDSGYGYTF.

This chain links TRBV5-5 with TRBJ2-7; TRBD2 is a possible D gene (5 bases). From germline, CDR1 is SGHKS and CDR2 YYEKEE (reference sequence). The CDR3 spans 13 residues. The germline V and J ends were trimmed by 0 bases and 6 bases, with 10 bases remaining between them. The CDR3 sequence: CASSLAGFGEQYF. The CDR3 DNA is TGTGCCAGCAGCTTGGCGGGGTTCGGCGAGCAGTACTTC.

Details on this clone: The sample contains more than one DNA sequence encoding this CDR3. This chain joins TRBV11-3 and TRBJ2-3; 11 bases line up with TRBD2. V dropped 5 bases and J dropped 3; count of bases not matched to a gene: 7. This CDR3 has 16 residues. From germline, CDR1 is SGHNT and CDR2 YENEEA. CDR3 sequence: CASSPGTSGRTDTQYF. CDR3 nucleotide sequence: TGTGCCAGCAGCCCTGGGACTAGCGGTAGAACAGATACGCAGTATTTT.

The chain is built from TRBV3-1 (or the pseudogene TRBV3-2) and TRBJ2-2; TRBD1 matches 9 bases. The CDR3 is made up of 16 amino acids. With V trimmed by 1 base and J by 5 bases, 5 bases remained unmatched. The V gene's germline CDR1 is LGHDT and CDR2 YNNKEL (reference sequence). This CDR3 reads CASSQGGTGRTGELFF. The DNA of the CDR3 is TGTGCCAGCAGCCAAGGCGGGACAGGGAGGACCGGGGAGCTGTTTTTT.

The chain couples TRBV12-3 or TRBV12-4 to TRBJ2-3; D possibly corresponds to TRBD2 (5 bases). The CDR3 totals 10 residues. V was cut by 6 bases and J by 11 bases, with 9 bases left in between. CDR3 sequence: CASSTRGQYF. CDR3 in DNA: TGTGCCAGCAGCACTCGGGGGCAGTATTTT.

DNA of the CDR3: TGTGCCAGCAGTTACTCCCGGACTAGCTCCTACGAGCAGTACTTC. Its translation: CASSYSRTSSYEQYF. The chain joins TRBV6-2 or TRBV6-3 to TRBJ2-7; TRBD2 matches 7 bases. CDR1 and CDR2 from the germline V gene are MNHEY and SVGEGT. The CDR3 spans 15 residues. V dropped 0 bases and J dropped 0; count of bases not matched to a gene: 2.

V usage is TRBV10-1 and J usage is TRBJ2-1; maybe TRBD2 (6 bases). The CDR3 is 15 amino acids. Per the germline V gene, CDR1 is WNHNN and CDR2 is SYGVQD (reference sequence). Trimming took 11 bases from V and 5 from J, leaving 22 bases between them. The DNA for the CDR3 is TGCGCCTCCCCGTGTTCCGGGAGTCCCCACAATGAGCAGTTCTTC. Encoded protein: CASPCSGSPHNEQFF.

The chain is built from TRBV28 and TRBJ1-2; 8 bases map to TRBD1. The ends lost 4 bases at V and 9 bases at J; junction bases unmatched: 7. CDR1 MDHEN and CDR2 SYDVKM come from the germline V gene. The CDR3 is 13 amino acids. The CDR3 region has the DNA TGTGCCAGCAGTTCCCAGGGGGCAGGTCGCTACACCTTC. Encoded protein: CASSSQGAGRYTF.

This chain uses TRBV7-2 with TRBJ1-1; 10 nucleotides align to TRBD1. The length of the CDR3 is 17 residues. After removal of 2 bases from V and 3 bases from J, the junction contained 9 bases not matched to a gene. The V gene's germline CDR1 is SGHTA and CDR2 FQGNSA. The CDR3, as DNA: TGTGCCAGCAGCTTAAGGGGTCTGGGGACAGGGGACACTGAAGCTTTCTTT. It is translated as CASSLRGLGTGDTEAFF.